Listed here is a single TCR beta chain. These data come from a study of blood T cell repertoires in COVID-19. Study context: The samples span acute and convalescent COVID-19 from the United States, Italy and Spain. Sample material is recorded as cDNA or gDNA derived from T cells, B-cell-depleted T cells, or PBMCs.

Study processing details: Using reference gene primer amplification, nucleated cell counts were estimated. Libraries were prepared by immunoSEQ multiplex PCR; TCRdb keeps only in-frame clonotypes and omits some of them. The D gene and trimming were derived from the DNA, and the V and J assignments and clone size from that table. The sample contains around 60,000 clones, over 80% of which appear only once. The germline CDR1 and CDR2 sequences are SGHDT and YYEEEE. V lost 4 bases and J 8 bases, leaving 18 bases between the germline ends. The CDR3 covers 14 residues. The sequenced sample was peripheral blood. The sequence came from a human donor with active COVID-19. The donor label of this sample is uncertain. V is TRBV5-6 and J is TRBJ1-2; D uncertain. CDR3 residues: CASSRQRGIGGYTF. The CDR3 coding sequence is TGTGCCAGCAGCCGTCAACGGGGTATCGGCGGCTACACCTTC.